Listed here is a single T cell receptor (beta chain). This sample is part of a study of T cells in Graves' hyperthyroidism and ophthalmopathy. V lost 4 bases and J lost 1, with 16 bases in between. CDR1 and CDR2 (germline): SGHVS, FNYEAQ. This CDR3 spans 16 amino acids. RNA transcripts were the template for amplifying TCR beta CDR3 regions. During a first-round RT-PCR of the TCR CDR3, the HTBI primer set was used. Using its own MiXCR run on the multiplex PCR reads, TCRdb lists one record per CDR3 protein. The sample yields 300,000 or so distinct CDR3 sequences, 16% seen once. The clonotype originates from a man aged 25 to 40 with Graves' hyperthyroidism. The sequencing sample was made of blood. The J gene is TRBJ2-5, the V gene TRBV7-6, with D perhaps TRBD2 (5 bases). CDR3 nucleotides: TGTGCCAGCAGCTCTGACGGAGCGGTAGTCCAAGAGACCCAGTACTTC. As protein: CASSSDGAVVQETQYF.